The source of this T cell receptor (beta chain) is a study of blood T cell repertoires in COVID-19. In the study overall: In each case, the material was cDNA or gDNA derived from T cells, B-cell-depleted T cells, or PBMCs.

Trimming left V 0 bases short and J 0 bases short, with 15 bases between. This CDR3 contains 18 residues. Germline V CDR1 and CDR2: SEHNR, FQNEAQ (reference sequence). Participant age was roughly 18 to 95 years, and participants resided in approximately 24 US areas. Authors' processing steps: Counts of nucleated cells, estimated from reference gene primer amplification, were obtained. TCRdb keeps only in-frame clones here, not all; method: immunoSEQ multiplex PCR. V and J calls and clone size are those listed in that table; D and trimming were worked out from the DNA. The repertoire has a few hundred thousand clones, about 90% of them found once; the top ten carry approximately 4%.

Sequenced: PBMCs or T cells enriched from blood (not recorded which). This receptor was obtained from a young woman with acute COVID-19. The chain uses TRBV7-9 and TRBJ2-4; TRBD1 might be the D (6 bases). Here the CDR3 reads CASSLADSPSAAKNIQYF. The CDR3 nucleotides are TGTGCCAGCAGCTTAGCGGACAGTCCCTCGGCAGCCAAAAACATTCAGTACTTC.